This TCR beta chain was sequenced during a study of T-cell memory formation after mild COVID-19. Study background: Clusters were largely donor specific.

Germline CDR1 SGHTA, CDR2 FQGNSA. The CDR3 extends over 15 amino acids. The V end was cut by 1 base, the J end by 0 bases, with 8 bases between. Study-wide points: Largely, contracting CD4+ clones fell within CM and EM, and contracting CD8+ clones within EMRA. Some SARS-CoV-2-responding clones were already detected in memory before infection. Day 15 to 85 contractors were CD4/CD8 balanced; later expanders leaned CD4+.

Comment on this clonotype: The antigen remains undetermined.

From the 5' RACE reads, TCRdb called clonotypes with MiXCR, one entry per CDR3 protein. The table lists 150,000 to 200,000 distinct CDR3 sequences, roughly 15% of them singletons. Sequences were obtained from PBMCs or a T cell subset sorted from them (not recorded which). This clonotype was sampled from an adult woman who had mild COVID-19 (a few samples of this study predate the infection). Cell type and time point are not known. The V and J genes are TRBV7-2 and TRBJ2-3, with D perhaps given as TRBD1 or TRBD2 (6 bases each). CDR3 sequence (DNA): TGTGCCAGCAGCTTAGAGGGGGGAAGCACAGATACGCAGTATTTT. Amino acids: CASSLEGGSTDTQYF.